This entry lists 10 T cell receptor beta chains sequenced from one sample in a study of PD-L1 blockade in urothelial cancer (dated by TCRdb to about 2017). The library came from the immunoSEQ multiplex PCR assay. TCRdb retrieved this table from immuneACCESS and kept in-frame rearrangements only. Not all clones are present; in checked studies, unresolved V genes account for under half, and no reason is known for the remainder. This sample comprises under 55,000 clones, over 75% of them detected only once. The ten top clones hold around a quarter of the sample. What this sample's time point label stands for: pretreatment peripheral blood. The sample was PBMCs, taken around atezolizumab (anti-PD-L1) treatment. Receptors originate from a donor at least 40 years old with urothelial cancer.

The rearrangement links TRBV29-1 to TRBJ2-2; tentatively, D is TRBD2 (7 bases). Between the trimmed V and J ends, which lost 4 bases and 1 base, there was a span of 13 bases. CDR3 length equals 15 residues. Germline CDR1 is SQVTM and CDR2 is ANQGSEA. CDR3 sequence (DNA): TGCAGCGTTGGCCCAAGGGGGGGGAACACCGGGGAGCTGTTTTTT. This encodes CSVGPRGGNTGELFF.

This chain connects TRBV11-2 to TRBJ2-7, with unresolved D. Trimming took off 0 bases at V and 9 bases at J, with 9 bases between the two ends. The CDR3 is 12 amino acids. Germline-derived CDR1 and CDR2 are SGHAT and FQNNGV. The CDR3 sequence is CASSLDDWRQYF. The CDR3 nucleotides read TGTGCCAGCAGCTTAGATGACTGGAGGCAGTACTTC. Full variable domain (rest looked up from reference TRBV11-2 and TRBJ2-7): EAGVAQSPRYKIIEKRQSVAFWCNPISGHATLYWYQQILGQGPKLLIQFQNNGVVDDSQLPKDRFSAERLKGVDSTLKIQPAKLEDSAVYLCASSLDDWRQYFGPGTRLTVT.

The genes are TRBV2 and TRBJ2-1; TRBD1 might be the D (5 bases). Per the germline V gene, CDR1 is SNHLY and CDR2 is FYNNEI. V was clipped by 2 bases and J by 10 bases, with 9 bases between them. The CDR3 has 12 amino acids. The CDR3 DNA sequence: TGTGCCAGCAGTGAATACAGGCGGGAGCAGTTCTTC. Translation: CASSEYRREQFF.

The J gene is TRBJ2-7, the V gene TRBV27; 8 bases align to TRBD2. V dropped 0 bases and J dropped 0; count of bases not matched to a gene: 7. The CDR3 has 17 residues. Per germline, CDR1 MNHEY and CDR2 SMNVEV (reference sequence). CDR3 residues: CASSLSPRLATSYEQYF. CDR3 sequence (DNA): TGTGCCAGCAGTTTATCCCCCCGACTAGCGACCTCCTACGAGCAGTACTTC.

The V and J genes are TRBV18 and TRBJ1-2, with TRBD1 matching over 8 bases. Germline V lookup: CDR1 KGHSH, CDR2 LQKENI. The CDR3 extends over 15 amino acids. Losses at the gene ends were 1 base for V and 5 bases for J; bases not matched to a gene: 6. The chain's CDR3 is CASSPLGTGVYGYTF. Written as DNA, the CDR3 is TGTGCCAGCTCACCACTCGGGACAGGCGTTTATGGCTACACCTTC.

The chain joins TRBV30 to TRBJ1-5; D is uncertain. This CDR3 is built from 14 residues. The ends were cut back, 2 bases at V and 0 bases at J, with 8 bases in the middle. Germline V gene sequence: CDR1 GTSNPN, CDR2 SVGIG (reference sequence). CDR3 protein: CAWSTGNSNQPQHF. The CDR3 DNA reads as TGTGCCTGGAGTACGGGGAATAGCAATCAGCCCCAGCATTTT.

The chain combines TRBV7-2 with TRBJ2-7; 10 nucleotides line up with TRBD2. Germline assignment: CDR1 SGHTA and CDR2 FQGNSA. The V and J ends lost 5 bases and 7 bases, in that order; junction bases with no gene match: 20. The length of the CDR3 is 18 residues. The DNA for the CDR3 is TGTGCCAGCAGCCAGAGGGGAGGGGCGAGCGGGAGGGCGGGGGAGCAGTACTTC. Amino acid sequence: CASSQRGGASGRAGEQYF.

This clone was found once. This chain links TRBV5-1 with TRBJ2-2; D is possibly TRBD1 (5 bases). This CDR3 has 14 residues. V gave up 4 bases and J gave up 4 bases, with 11 bases separating them. Per germline, CDR1 SGHRS and CDR2 YFSETQ. CDR3 DNA sequence: TGCGCCAGCAGCGGGGCTGTGACCACCGGGGAGCTGTTTTTT. Its protein product is CASSGAVTTGELFF. Supplemented by reference TRBV5-1 and TRBJ2-2, the full variable domain reads KAGVTQTPRYLIKTRGQQVTLSCSPISGHRSVSWYQQTPGQGLQFLFEYFSETQRNKGNFPGRFSGRQFSNSRSEMNVSTLELGDSALYLCASSGAVTTGELFFGEGSRLTVL.

The table lists this clone with a few counts. The chain joins TRBV28 to TRBJ1-2; 7 bases align to TRBD1. The ends lost 6 bases at V and 2 bases at J; junction bases unmatched: 9. The CDR3 extends over 15 amino acids. Looked up from germline, CDR1 is MDHEN and CDR2 is SYDVKM. The DNA of the CDR3 is TGTGCCAGCAGGACGAACCCGGGACAGAACTATGGCTACACCTTC. Its protein is CASRTNPGQNYGYTF.

The sample holds one count of this clone. This sequence joins TRBV28 and TRBJ2-7, with D perhaps TRBD2 (5 bases). V was shortened by 2 bases and J by 7 bases, with 15 bases between the two germline ends. Germline V gives CDR1 MDHEN, CDR2 SYDVKM. The CDR3 is 14 residues long. Here the CDR3 reads CASSLSGSGQEQYF. CDR3 in DNA: TGTGCCAGCAGTTTAAGTGGGAGTGGCCAGGAGCAGTACTTC. Looking up the rest from reference TRBV28 and TRBJ2-7 gives the full variable domain: DVKVTQSSRYLVKRTGEKVFLECVQDMDHENMFWYRQDPGLGLRLIYFSYDVKMKEKGDIPEGYSVSREKKERFSLILESASTNQTSMYLCASSLSGSGQEQYFGPGTRLTVT.